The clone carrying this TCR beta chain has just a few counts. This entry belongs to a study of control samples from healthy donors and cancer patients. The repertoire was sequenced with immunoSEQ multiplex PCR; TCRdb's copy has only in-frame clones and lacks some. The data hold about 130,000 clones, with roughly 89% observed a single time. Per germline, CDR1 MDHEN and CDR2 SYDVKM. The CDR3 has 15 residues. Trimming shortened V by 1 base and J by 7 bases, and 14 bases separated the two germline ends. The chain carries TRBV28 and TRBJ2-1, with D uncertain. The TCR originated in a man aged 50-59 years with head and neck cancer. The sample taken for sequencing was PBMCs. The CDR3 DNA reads TGTGCCAGCAGTTTATTCTTCCCCGGGCCTAATGAGCAGTTCTTC. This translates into CASSLFFPGPNEQFF.